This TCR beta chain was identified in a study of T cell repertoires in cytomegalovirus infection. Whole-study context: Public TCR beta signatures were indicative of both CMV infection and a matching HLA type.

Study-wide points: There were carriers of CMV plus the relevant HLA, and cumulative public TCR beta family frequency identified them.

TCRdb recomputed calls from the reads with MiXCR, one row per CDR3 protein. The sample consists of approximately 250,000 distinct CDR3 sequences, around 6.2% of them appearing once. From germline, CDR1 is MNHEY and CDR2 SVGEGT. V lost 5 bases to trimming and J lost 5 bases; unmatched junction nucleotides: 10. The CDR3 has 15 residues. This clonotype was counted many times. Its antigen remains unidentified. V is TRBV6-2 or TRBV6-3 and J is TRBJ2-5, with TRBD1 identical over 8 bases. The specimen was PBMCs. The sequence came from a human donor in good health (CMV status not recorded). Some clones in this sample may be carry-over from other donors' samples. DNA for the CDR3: TGTGCCAGCAGTGCCCCAGGGGGCGGTTCGGAGACCCAGTACTTC. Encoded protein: CASSAPGGGSETQYF.